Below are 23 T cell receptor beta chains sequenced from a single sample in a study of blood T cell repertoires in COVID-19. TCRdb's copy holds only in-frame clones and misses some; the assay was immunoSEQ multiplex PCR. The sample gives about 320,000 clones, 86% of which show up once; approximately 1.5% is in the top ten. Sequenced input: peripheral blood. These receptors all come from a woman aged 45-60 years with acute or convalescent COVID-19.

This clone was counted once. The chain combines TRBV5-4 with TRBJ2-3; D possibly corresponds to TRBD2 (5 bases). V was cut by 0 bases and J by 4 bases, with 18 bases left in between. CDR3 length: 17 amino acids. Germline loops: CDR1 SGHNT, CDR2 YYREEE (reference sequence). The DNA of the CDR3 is TGTGCCAGCAGCTTGGCGGTGGTAGCGAGTGTGGCAGATACGCAGTATTTT. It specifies CASSLAVVASVADTQYF.

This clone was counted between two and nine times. The CDR3 region is CASSREPGGNTIYF. The CDR3 nucleotides are TGTGCCAGCAGCCGAGAACCAGGCGGAAACACCATATATTTT. The chain has TRBV6-5 and TRBJ1-3; unclear D gene. V gave up 6 bases and J gave up 4 bases, with 13 bases separating them. This CDR3 region has 14 residues. The germline V gene encodes CDR1 MNHEY and CDR2 SVGAGI.

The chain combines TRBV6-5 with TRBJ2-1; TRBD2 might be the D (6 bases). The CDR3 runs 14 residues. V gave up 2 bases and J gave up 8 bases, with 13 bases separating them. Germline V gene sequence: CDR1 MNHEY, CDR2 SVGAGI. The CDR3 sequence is CASSYLRETDEQFF. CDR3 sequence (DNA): TGTGCCAGCAGTTACCTACGGGAGACGGATGAGCAGTTCTTC.

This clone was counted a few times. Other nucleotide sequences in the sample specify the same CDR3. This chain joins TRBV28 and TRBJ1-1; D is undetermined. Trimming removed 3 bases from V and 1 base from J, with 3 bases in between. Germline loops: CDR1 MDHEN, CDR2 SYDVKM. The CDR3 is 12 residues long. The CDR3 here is CASSLRNTEAFF. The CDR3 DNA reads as TGTGCCAGCAGTTTGCGGAACACTGAAGCTTTCTTT.

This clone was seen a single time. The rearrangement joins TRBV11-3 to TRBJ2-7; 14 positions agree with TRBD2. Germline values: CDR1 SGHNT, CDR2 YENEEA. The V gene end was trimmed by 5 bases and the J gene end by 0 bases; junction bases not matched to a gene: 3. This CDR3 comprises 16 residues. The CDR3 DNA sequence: TGTGCCAGCAGCCCCGGACTAGCGGGAGGCTCCTACGAGCAGTACTTC. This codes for CASSPGLAGGSYEQYF.

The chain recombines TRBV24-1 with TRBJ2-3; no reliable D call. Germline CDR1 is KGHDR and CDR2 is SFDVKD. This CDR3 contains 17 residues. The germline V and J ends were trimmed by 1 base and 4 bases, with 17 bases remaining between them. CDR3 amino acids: CATSDFKSASRPDTQYF. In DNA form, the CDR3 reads TGTGCCACCAGTGATTTTAAGTCGGCTAGTAGACCAGATACGCAGTATTTT.

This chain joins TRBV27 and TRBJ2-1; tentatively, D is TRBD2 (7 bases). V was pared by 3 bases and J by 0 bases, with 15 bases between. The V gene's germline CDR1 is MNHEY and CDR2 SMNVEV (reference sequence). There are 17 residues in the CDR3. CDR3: CASSLDLGGASYNEQFF. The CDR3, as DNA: TGTGCCAGCAGTTTGGATTTGGGGGGGGCCTCCTACAATGAGCAGTTCTTC.

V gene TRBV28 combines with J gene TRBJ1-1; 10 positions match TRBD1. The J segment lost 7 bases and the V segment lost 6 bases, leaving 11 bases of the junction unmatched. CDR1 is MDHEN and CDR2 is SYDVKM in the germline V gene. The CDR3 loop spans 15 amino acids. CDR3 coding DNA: TGTGCCAGCAGCCCCGGGACAGGGGTTTTCGTTGAAGCTTTCTTT. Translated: CASSPGTGVFVEAFF.

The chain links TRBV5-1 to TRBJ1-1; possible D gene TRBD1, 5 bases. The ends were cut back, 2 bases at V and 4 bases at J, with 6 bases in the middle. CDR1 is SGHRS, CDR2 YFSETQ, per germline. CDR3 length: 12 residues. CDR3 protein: CASSLGVTEAFF. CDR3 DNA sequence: TGCGCCAGCAGCTTAGGGGTCACTGAAGCTTTCTTT.

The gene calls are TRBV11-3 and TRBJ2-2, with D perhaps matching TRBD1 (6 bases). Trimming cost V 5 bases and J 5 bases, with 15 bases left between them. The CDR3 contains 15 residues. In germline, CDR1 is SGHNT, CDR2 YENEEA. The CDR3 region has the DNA TGTGCCAGCAGCCAGACAGGCCAGAAGACCGGGGAGCTGTTTTTT. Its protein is CASSQTGQKTGELFF.

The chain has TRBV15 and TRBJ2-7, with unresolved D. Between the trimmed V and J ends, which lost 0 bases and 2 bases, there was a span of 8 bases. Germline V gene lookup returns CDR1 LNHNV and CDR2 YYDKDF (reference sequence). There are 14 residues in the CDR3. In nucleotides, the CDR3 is TGTGCCACCAGCAGAGAAGTAAACACCTACGAGCAGTACTTC. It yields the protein CATSREVNTYEQYF.

CDR3 sequence: CASSNWETSGTSRYEQYF. The DNA for the CDR3 is TGTGCCAGCAGCAATTGGGAGACTAGCGGGACCAGTCGCTACGAGCAGTACTTC. The chain uses TRBV21-1 and TRBJ2-7; TRBD2, as called in the table, went unchecked against the DNA. TRBV21-1 is reported as a pseudogene. The CDR3 runs to 18 residues.

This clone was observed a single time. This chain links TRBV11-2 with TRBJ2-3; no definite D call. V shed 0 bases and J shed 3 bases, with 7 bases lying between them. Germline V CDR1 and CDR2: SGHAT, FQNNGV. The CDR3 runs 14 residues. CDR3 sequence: CASSLDPGTDTQYF. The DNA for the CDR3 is TGTGCCAGCAGCTTAGATCCAGGAACAGATACGCAGTATTTT.

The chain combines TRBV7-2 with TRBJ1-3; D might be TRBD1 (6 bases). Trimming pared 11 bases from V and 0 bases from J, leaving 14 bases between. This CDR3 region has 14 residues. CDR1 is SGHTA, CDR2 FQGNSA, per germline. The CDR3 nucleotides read TGTGCCGCACGACAGGACATCTCTGGAAACACCATATATTTT. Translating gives CAARQDISGNTIYF.

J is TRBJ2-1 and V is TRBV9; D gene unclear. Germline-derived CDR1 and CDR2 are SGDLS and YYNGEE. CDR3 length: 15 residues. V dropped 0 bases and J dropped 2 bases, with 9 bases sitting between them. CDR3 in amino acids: CASSVDQFPYNEQFF. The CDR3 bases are TGTGCCAGCAGCGTAGACCAGTTCCCCTACAATGAGCAGTTCTTC.

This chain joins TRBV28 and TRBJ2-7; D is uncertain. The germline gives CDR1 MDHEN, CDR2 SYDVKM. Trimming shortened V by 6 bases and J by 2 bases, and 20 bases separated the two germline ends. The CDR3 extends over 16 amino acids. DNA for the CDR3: TGTGCCAGCAGCCCACAATCAGGCTTCCCAACCTACGAGCAGTACTTC. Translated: CASSPQSGFPTYEQYF. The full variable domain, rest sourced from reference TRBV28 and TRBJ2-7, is DVKVTQSSRYLVKRTGEKVFLECVQDMDHENMFWYRQDPGLGLRLIYFSYDVKMKEKGDIPEGYSVSREKKERFSLILESASTNQTSMYLCASSPQSGFPTYEQYFGPGTRLTVT.

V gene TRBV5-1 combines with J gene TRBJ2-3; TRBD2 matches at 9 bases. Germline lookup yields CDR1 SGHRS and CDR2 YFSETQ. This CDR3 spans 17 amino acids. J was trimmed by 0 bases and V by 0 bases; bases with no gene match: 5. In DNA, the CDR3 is TGCGCCAGCAGCTTGGATAGACTAGCGGCTAGCACAGATACGCAGTATTTT. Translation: CASSLDRLAASTDTQYF.

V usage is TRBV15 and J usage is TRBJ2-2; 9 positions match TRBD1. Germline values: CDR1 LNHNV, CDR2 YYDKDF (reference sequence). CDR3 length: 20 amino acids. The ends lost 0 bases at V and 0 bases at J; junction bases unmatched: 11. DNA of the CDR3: TGTGCCACCAGCAGAGATTGGAGAGACAGGGGGTCTGCGAACACCGGGGAGCTGTTTTTT. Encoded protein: CATSRDWRDRGSANTGELFF. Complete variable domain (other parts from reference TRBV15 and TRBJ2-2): DAMVIQNPRYQVTQFGKPVTLSCSQTLNHNVMYWYQQKSSQAPKLLFHYYDKDFNNEADTPDNFQSRRPNTSFCFLDIRSPGLGDTAMYLCATSRDWRDRGSANTGELFFGEGSRLTVL.

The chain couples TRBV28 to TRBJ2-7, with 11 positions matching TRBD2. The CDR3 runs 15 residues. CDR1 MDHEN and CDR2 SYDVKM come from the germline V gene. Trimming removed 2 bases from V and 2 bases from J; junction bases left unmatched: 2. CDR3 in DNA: TGTGCCAGCAGTTTACGTAGCGGGAGGGCCTACGAGCAGTACTTC. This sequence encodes CASSLRSGRAYEQYF.

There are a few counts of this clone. CDR3 sequence (DNA): TGCGCCAGCAGCTTCGGGTCCGGGACAGCTGGAAACACCATATATTTT. Amino acid sequence: CASSFGSGTAGNTIYF. V usage is TRBV5-1 and J usage is TRBJ1-3; TRBD1 aligns across 7 bases. Germline V gene lookup returns CDR1 SGHRS and CDR2 YFSETQ. Trimming cost V 2 bases and J 2 bases; bases outside gene matches: 7. CDR3 length equals 16 residues.

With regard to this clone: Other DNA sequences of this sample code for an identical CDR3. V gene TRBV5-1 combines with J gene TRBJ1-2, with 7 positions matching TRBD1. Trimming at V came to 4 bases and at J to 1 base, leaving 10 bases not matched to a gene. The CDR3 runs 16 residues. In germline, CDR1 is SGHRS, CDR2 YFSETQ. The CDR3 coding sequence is TGCGCCAGCAGCCCAACCGGGACAGCTATTAACTATGGCTACACCTTC. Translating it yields CASSPTGTAINYGYTF.

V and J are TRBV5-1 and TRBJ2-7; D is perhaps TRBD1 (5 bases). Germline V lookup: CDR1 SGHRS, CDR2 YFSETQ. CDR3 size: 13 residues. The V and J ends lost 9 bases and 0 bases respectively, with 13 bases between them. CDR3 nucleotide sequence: TGCGCCAACGACAGCGAGAGCTCCTACGAGCAGTACTTC. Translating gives CANDSESSYEQYF.

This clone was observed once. The CDR3 DNA reads as TGTGCCATCAGACCCCGACTAGAAAATACCTACGAGCAGTACTTC. Its protein product is CAIRPRLENTYEQYF. The rearrangement links TRBV10-3 to TRBJ2-7; perhaps TRBD2 as D (6 bases). The V end lost 6 bases, the J end lost 2 bases, and 17 bases lay between the germline ends. This CDR3 has 15 amino acids. Germline V gene lookup returns CDR1 ENHRY and CDR2 SYGVKD.